The source of this T cell receptor (beta chain) is a study of T cell responses to AZD1222 COVID-19 vaccine. Study-wide background: Second doses that came at about 4 or about 12 weeks were put together.

Germline lookup yields CDR1 LGHDT and CDR2 YNNKEL (reference sequence). This CDR3 is 15 amino acids long. V was clipped by 4 bases and J by 3 bases, with 15 bases between them. This clone came up a few times. Assay: immunoSEQ multiplex PCR; the TCRdb copy retains only in-frame clones and omits some. The table shows fewer than 120,000 clones, with roughly 85% occurring only once. Sequencing used peripheral blood, obtained on day 0 of AZD1222 vaccination. The chain employs TRBV3-1 (or the pseudogene TRBV3-2) and TRBJ1-2, with TRBD1 as a possible D gene (5 bases). This receptor was obtained from an adult in good health. CDR3 nucleotides: TGTGCCAGCAGCCTATGGATGGACACGTACTATGGCTACACCTTC. Translation gives CASSLWMDTYYGYTF.